This T cell receptor beta chain was profiled in a study of blood T cells in healthy people across ages. Only a few counts were recorded for this clonotype. Together with a sample-barcoded 5' primer, a J-beta primer mix was included in a second PCR lasting about 6 to 11 cycles. Via MiXCR, TCRdb re-called the 5' RACE reads, giving one row per CDR3 protein. Of approximately 1,000,000 distinct CDR3 sequences in the sample, more than 30% were seen once. The germline V gene encodes CDR1 DFQATT and CDR2 SNEGSKA (reference sequence). There are 14 residues in the CDR3. The trim removed 3 bases at V and 0 bases at J, leaving 3 bases unmatched.

Sequences were obtained from blood. The receptor's source is a young man in good health. The V call is TRBV20-1, the J call TRBJ2-7; 9 bases align to TRBD1. CDR3 region: CSASRDRVSYEQYF. Here the CDR3 DNA reads TGCAGTGCTAGTAGGGACAGGGTCTCCTACGAGCAGTACTTC.